What follows are 25 T cell receptor beta chains derived from one specimen sequenced in a study of blood T cell repertoires in COVID-19. This table comes from immunoSEQ multiplex PCR, and its TCRdb copy is limited to in-frame clones, with some not included. The profile shows 260,000 or so clones, about 83% of them singletons. The specimen was PBMCs or T cells enriched from blood (not recorded which). These TCRs come from a woman in her thirties or forties who had been exposed to COVID-19.

This sequence joins TRBV10-3 and TRBJ1-2; 9 bases fit TRBD1. Germline V gene data show CDR1 as ENHRY and CDR2 as SYGVKD. CDR3 size: 17 residues. V dropped 3 bases and J dropped 5; count of bases not matched to a gene: 13. DNA for the CDR3: TGTGCCATCAGTGAATTAAGCCCAGGGACAGGGATTTATGGCTACACCTTC. Amino acid sequence: CAISELSPGTGIYGYTF.

The chain recombines TRBV7-2 with TRBJ2-1, with TRBD2 matching 11 bases. V dropped 1 base and J dropped 14; count of bases not matched to a gene: 7. CDR1 SGHTA and CDR2 FQGNSA come from the germline V gene. The CDR3 totals 14 residues. CDR3 DNA sequence: TGTGCCAGCAGCTTAGATCCCGGTAGCGGGGGGGAGTTCTTC. It yields the protein CASSLDPGSGGEFF.

This chain joins TRBV7-9 and TRBJ2-7, with 10 bases aligning to TRBD1. Per germline, CDR1 SEHNR and CDR2 FQNEAQ (reference sequence). The ends lost 3 bases at V and 5 bases at J; junction bases unmatched: 4. This CDR3 comprises 14 residues. This CDR3 is CASSFPGQGNEQYF. The CDR3 nucleotides read TGTGCCAGCAGCTTTCCGGGACAGGGGAACGAGCAGTACTTC. Full variable domain (rest looked up from reference TRBV7-9 and TRBJ2-7): DTGVSQNPRHKITKRGQNVTFRCDPISEHNRLYWYRQTLGQGPEFLTYFQNEAQLEKSRLLSDRFSAERPKGSFSTLEIQRTEQGDSAMYLCASSFPGQGNEQYFGPGTRLTVT.

The V gene is TRBV7-9, the J gene TRBJ1-2; D is possibly TRBD1 (5 bases). Germline V lookup: CDR1 SEHNR, CDR2 FQNEAQ (reference sequence). This CDR3 is built from 14 residues. The ends were cut back, 3 bases at V and 3 bases at J, with 11 bases in the middle. This CDR3 reads CASSLGGQYYGYTF. For the CDR3, the DNA is TGTGCCAGCAGCTTGGGGGGTCAATACTATGGCTACACCTTC.

The V call is TRBV3-1 (or the pseudogene TRBV3-2), the J call TRBJ2-2, with D unclear. In germline, CDR1 is LGHDT, CDR2 YNNKEL (reference sequence). The CDR3 is 17 amino acids. The V and J ends lost 5 bases and 6 bases respectively, with 22 bases between them. CDR3 sequence (DNA): TGTGCCAGCAGCACCGAGTCGGGTATTCCGAAGCCCGGGGAGCTGTTTTTT. Its translation is CASSTESGIPKPGELFF.

The chain couples TRBV2 to TRBJ2-7; 11 bases agree with TRBD1. Trimming took 8 bases from V and 3 from J; bases not matched to a gene: 9. Germline V lookup: CDR1 SNHLY, CDR2 FYNNEI. The CDR3 sequence is 15 residues long. CDR3 region: CASPHPGQGDYEQYF. The CDR3 bases are TGTGCCAGCCCCCATCCGGGACAGGGGGACTACGAGCAGTACTTC.

This clone was seen a few times. This chain connects TRBV6-4 to TRBJ2-6, with D unclear. The germline CDR1 and CDR2 sequences are MRHNA and SNTAGT. This CDR3 comprises 15 residues. The V and J ends lost 2 bases and 0 bases respectively, with 5 bases between them. In DNA, the CDR3 is TGTGCCAGCAGTGACAGCCGCTCTGGGGCCAACGTCCTGACTTTC. It specifies CASSDSRSGANVLTF.

V is TRBV10-3 and J is TRBJ1-1; 7 nucleotides line up with TRBD1. V was pared by 7 bases and J by 6 bases, with 11 bases of the junction left unmatched. The CDR3 has 14 residues. The germline V gene has CDR1 ENHRY and CDR2 SYGVKD. This CDR3 is CAINQGAGGAEAFF. DNA for the CDR3: TGTGCCATCAATCAGGGCGCAGGGGGAGCTGAAGCTTTCTTT.

This clone has just one count. J is TRBJ2-1 and V is TRBV4-2; 11 nucleotides agree with TRBD2. Trimming removed 0 bases from V and 4 bases from J; junction bases left unmatched: 5. This CDR3 comprises 17 residues. Germline CDR1 is LGHNA and CDR2 is YNFKEQ. The CDR3 nucleotides read TGTGCCAGCAGCCAAGACCCATCTAGCGGGGGGTACAATGAGCAGTTCTTC. Translated: CASSQDPSSGGYNEQFF.

The chain links TRBV7-2 to TRBJ1-5; the match to TRBD1 covers 10 bases. V shed 3 bases, J shed 6 bases, and the junction held 14 bases outside the gene matches. The CDR3 contains 18 residues. Germline CDR1 reads SGHTA; CDR2 reads FQGNSA. The CDR3 region is CASSFEAGTGALGQPQHF. CDR3 nucleotides: TGTGCCAGCAGCTTTGAGGCCGGGACAGGGGCTCTCGGTCAGCCCCAGCATTTT.

V is TRBV30 and J is TRBJ2-7; TRBD1 agrees at 7 bases. CDR1 is GTSNPN and CDR2 is SVGIG in the germline V gene (reference sequence). V gave up 7 bases and J gave up 2 bases; unmatched junction bases: 2. The CDR3 runs 11 residues. Written as DNA, the CDR3 is TGTGCCTACGGGACAGCCTACGAGCAGTACTTC. Encoded protein: CAYGTAYEQYF. Combining the CDR3 with reference TRBV30 and TRBJ2-7 gives the whole variable domain SQTIHQWPATLVQPVGSPLSLECTVEGTSNPNLYWYRQAAGRGLQLLFYSVGIGQISSEVPQNLSASRPQDRQFILSSKKLLLSDSGFYLCAYGTAYEQYFGPGTRLTVT.

This chain connects TRBV5-8 to TRBJ2-7, with D possibly matching TRBD1 (5 bases). The CDR3 runs 12 residues. Germline-derived CDR1 and CDR2 are SGHTS and YDEGEE. V dropped 7 bases and J dropped 1 base, with 9 bases sitting between them. CDR3 sequence: CASSQASYEQYF. The CDR3, as DNA: TGTGCCAGCTCACAGGCTTCCTACGAGCAGTACTTC.

The chain recombines TRBV4-2 with TRBJ1-2; D may be TRBD1 (5 bases). V was pared by 0 bases and J by 10 bases, with 12 bases between. Germline V gives CDR1 LGHNA, CDR2 YNFKEQ. The CDR3 sequence is 13 residues long. CDR3 coding DNA: TGTGCCAGCAGCCAAGATGGTCAGGGATACTACACCTTC. It encodes CASSQDGQGYYTF.

The gene calls are TRBV7-6 and TRBJ1-3; D uncertain. V lost 5 bases, J lost 3 bases, and 11 bases lay in between. CDR3 length equals 14 residues. CDR1 and CDR2 from the germline V gene are SGHVS and FNYEAQ. CDR3 sequence: CASSPQSGGNTIYF. In DNA form, the CDR3 reads TGTGCCAGCAGCCCTCAGAGCGGTGGAAACACCATATATTTT.

This chain links TRBV7-9 with TRBJ2-7; 7 nucleotides match TRBD1. This CDR3 spans 14 amino acids. The V gene's germline CDR1 is SEHNR and CDR2 FQNEAQ (reference sequence). Germline trimming cut 5 bases from V and 3 bases from J; bases unmatched to any gene: 7. The CDR3, as DNA: TGTGCCAGCAGCCCCGCGGCAGGGGGCTACGAGCAGTACTTC. It is translated as CASSPAAGGYEQYF.

Comments on this clone: Other DNA variants within this sample encode the same CDR3. The CDR3 loop is CASSSDRGTGNTIYF. DNA of the CDR3: TGTGCCAGCAGCTCAGACAGGGGCACTGGAAACACCATATATTTT. The genes are TRBV7-2 and TRBJ1-3; 8 bases match TRBD1. After removal of 4 bases from V and 2 bases from J, the junction contained 4 bases not matched to a gene. This CDR3 has 15 residues. CDR1 and CDR2 (germline): SGHTA, FQGNSA.

CDR3 amino acids: CASSLDSSNQPQHF. The CDR3 bases are TGTGCCAGCAGCCTGGACAGTAGCAATCAGCCCCAGCATTTT. The chain links TRBV3-1 (or the pseudogene TRBV3-2) to TRBJ1-5; D possibly corresponds to TRBD1 (6 bases). Trimming left V 4 bases short and J 0 bases short, with 7 bases between. CDR1 is LGHDT, CDR2 YNNKEL, per germline (reference sequence). This CDR3 comprises 14 residues.

This clone was seen only once. This chain uses TRBV2 with TRBJ1-1, with TRBD1 identical over 8 bases. This CDR3 is 15 amino acids long. Germline loops: CDR1 SNHLY, CDR2 FYNNEI. The V segment lost 2 bases and the J segment 1 base; nucleotides outside the gene matches: 3. CDR3 amino acids: CASSEFGTGNTEAFF. CDR3 bases: TGTGCCAGCAGTGAATTTGGGACAGGGAACACTGAAGCTTTCTTT.

The CDR3 loop is CASSLQGGGISYNEQFF. The CDR3, as DNA: TGTGCCAGTAGCCTACAGGGCGGGGGGATCTCCTACAATGAGCAGTTCTTC. V and J are TRBV19 and TRBJ2-1; 8 bases align to TRBD2. Germline CDR1 LNHDA, CDR2 SQIVND (reference sequence). The V segment lost 6 bases and the J segment 0 bases; nucleotides outside the gene matches: 10. The CDR3 is made up of 17 amino acids.

The V call is TRBV6-5, the J call TRBJ2-3, with TRBD1 identical over 7 bases. The V and J ends lost 2 bases and 5 bases, in that order; junction bases with no gene match: 7. The germline V gene has CDR1 MNHEY and CDR2 SVGAGI. The CDR3 runs to 15 residues. The CDR3 DNA reads TGTGCCAGCAGTTACAGGGCAGACAGGGAAGATACGCAGTATTTT. The encoded protein is CASSYRADREDTQYF.

The chain couples TRBV7-8 to TRBJ1-1; TRBD1 agrees at 7 bases. CDR1 is SGHVS, CDR2 FQNEAQ, per germline. This CDR3 is built from 15 residues. Unmatched junction bases numbered 8, after V lost 1 base and J lost 6 bases. CDR3 sequence reads: CASSLGLQGTPEAFF. In DNA form, the CDR3 reads TGTGCCAGCAGCTTAGGCCTACAGGGGACTCCTGAAGCTTTCTTT. Supplemented by reference TRBV7-8 and TRBJ1-1, the full variable domain reads GAGVSQSPRYKVAKRGQDVALRCDPISGHVSLFWYQQALGQGPEFLTYFQNEAQLDKSGLPSDRFFAERPEGSVSTLKIQRTQQEDSAVYLCASSLGLQGTPEAFFGQGTRLTVV.

The chain combines TRBV5-6 with TRBJ1-1; the D is unclear. Trimming left V 0 bases short and J 0 bases short, with 15 bases between. This CDR3 contains 17 residues. Germline loops: CDR1 SGHDT, CDR2 YYEEEE. CDR3 sequence reads: CASSLEWAPPMNTEAFF. The CDR3 coding sequence is TGTGCCAGCAGCTTGGAGTGGGCCCCTCCGATGAACACTGAAGCTTTCTTT.

V and J are TRBV2 and TRBJ2-5; no clear D gene. Germline V gene sequence: CDR1 SNHLY, CDR2 FYNNEI. Trimming left V 2 bases short and J 0 bases short, with 7 bases between. This CDR3 is built from 14 residues. The CDR3: CASSENGYQETQYF. Written as DNA, the CDR3 is TGTGCCAGCAGTGAAAACGGGTACCAAGAGACCCAGTACTTC.

This chain connects TRBV5-1 to TRBJ1-2; 7 bases are a match to TRBD1. The CDR3 length is 16 residues. Germline V gene data show CDR1 as SGHRS and CDR2 as YFSETQ. With V trimmed by 0 bases and J by 0 bases, 5 bases remained unmatched. The CDR3 reads CASSLGRDRANYGYTF. For the CDR3, the DNA is TGCGCCAGCAGCTTGGGGCGGGACAGAGCTAACTATGGCTACACCTTC.

This chain joins TRBV18 and TRBJ2-3, with TRBD2 as a possible D gene (6 bases). V lost 6 bases and J 3 bases, leaving 16 bases between the germline ends. The CDR3 is 15 amino acids. The germline CDR1 and CDR2 sequences are KGHSH and LQKENI. CDR3 loop: CASSVNGGGTDTQYF. Here the CDR3 DNA reads TGTGCCAGCTCCGTCAACGGGGGAGGAACAGATACGCAGTATTTT. Looking up the rest from reference TRBV18 and TRBJ2-3 gives the full variable domain: NAGVMQNPRHLVRRRGQEARLRCSPMKGHSHVYWYRQLPEEGLKFMVYLQKENIIDESGMPKERFSAEFPKEGPSILRIQQVVRGDSAAYFCASSVNGGGTDTQYFGPGTRLTVL.